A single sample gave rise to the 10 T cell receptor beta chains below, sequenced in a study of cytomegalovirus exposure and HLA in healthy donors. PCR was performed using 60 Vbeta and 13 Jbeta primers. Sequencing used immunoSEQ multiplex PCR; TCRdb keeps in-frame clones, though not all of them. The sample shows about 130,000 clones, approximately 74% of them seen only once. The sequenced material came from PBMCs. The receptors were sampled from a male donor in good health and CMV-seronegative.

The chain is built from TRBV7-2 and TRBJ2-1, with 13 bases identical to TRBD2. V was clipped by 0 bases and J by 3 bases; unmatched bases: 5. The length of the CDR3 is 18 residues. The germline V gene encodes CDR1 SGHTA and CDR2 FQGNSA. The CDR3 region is CASSLAPGLAGFYNEQFF. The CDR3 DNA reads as TGTGCCAGCAGCTTAGCCCCGGGACTAGCGGGGTTCTACAATGAGCAGTTCTTC. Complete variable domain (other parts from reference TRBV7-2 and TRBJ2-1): GAGVSQSPSNKVTEKGKDVELRCDPISGHTALYWYRQSLGQGLEFLIYFQGNSAPDKSGLPSDRFSAERTGGSVSTLTIQRTQQEDSAVYLCASSLAPGLAGFYNEQFFGPGTRLTVL.

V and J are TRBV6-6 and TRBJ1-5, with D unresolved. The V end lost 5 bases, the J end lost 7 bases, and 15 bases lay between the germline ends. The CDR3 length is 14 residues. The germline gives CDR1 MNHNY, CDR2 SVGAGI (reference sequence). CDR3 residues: CASSHTSLEQPQHF. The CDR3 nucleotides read TGTGCCAGCAGTCACACTTCCCTGGAGCAGCCCCAGCATTTT.

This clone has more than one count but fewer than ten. The CDR3 spells CASSQLAGGSLFF. CDR3 sequence (DNA): TGCGCCAGCAGCCAGTTAGCGGGAGGCTCATTGTTCTTC. V gene TRBV4-1 combines with J gene TRBJ2-1, with 10 bases matching TRBD2. Germline V gene sequence: CDR1 MGHRA, CDR2 YSYEKL. V lost 3 bases to trimming and J lost 15 bases; unmatched junction nucleotides: 8. The CDR3 contains 13 residues.

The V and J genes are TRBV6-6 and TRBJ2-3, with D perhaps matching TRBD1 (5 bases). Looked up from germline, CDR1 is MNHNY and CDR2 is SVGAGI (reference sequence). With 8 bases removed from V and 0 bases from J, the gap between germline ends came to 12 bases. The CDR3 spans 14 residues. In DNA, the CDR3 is TGTGCCAGCTTGCGTGGGGCTAGCACAGATACGCAGTATTTT. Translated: CASLRGASTDTQYF.

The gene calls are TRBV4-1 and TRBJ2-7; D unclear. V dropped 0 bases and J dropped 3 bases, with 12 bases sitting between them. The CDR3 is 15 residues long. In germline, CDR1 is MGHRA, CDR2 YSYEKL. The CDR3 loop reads CASSQEWAIYYEQYF. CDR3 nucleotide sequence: TGCGCCAGCAGCCAAGAATGGGCTATTTACTACGAGCAGTACTTC.

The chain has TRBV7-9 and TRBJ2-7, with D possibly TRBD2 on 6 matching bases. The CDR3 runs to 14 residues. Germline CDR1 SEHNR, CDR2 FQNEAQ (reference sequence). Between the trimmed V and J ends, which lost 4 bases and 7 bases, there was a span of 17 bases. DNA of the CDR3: TGTGCCAGCAGCTACCTAACAGCAGGGAGGGAGCAGTACTTC. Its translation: CASSYLTAGREQYF.

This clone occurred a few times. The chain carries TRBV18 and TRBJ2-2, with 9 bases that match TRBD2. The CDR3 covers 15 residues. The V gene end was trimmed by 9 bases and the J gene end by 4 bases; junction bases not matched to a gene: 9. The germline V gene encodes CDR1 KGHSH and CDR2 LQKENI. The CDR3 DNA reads TGTGCCAGTTACGTAGCGGGGGCGATCACCGGGGAGCTGTTTTTT. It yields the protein CASYVAGAITGELFF.

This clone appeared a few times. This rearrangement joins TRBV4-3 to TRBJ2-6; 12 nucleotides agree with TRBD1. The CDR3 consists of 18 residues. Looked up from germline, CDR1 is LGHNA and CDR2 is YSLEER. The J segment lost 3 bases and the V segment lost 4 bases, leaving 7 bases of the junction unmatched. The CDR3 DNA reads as TGCGCCAGCAGCCCAGCGGGACAGGGGGCTGGTGGGGCCAACGTCCTGACTTTC. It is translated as CASSPAGQGAGGANVLTF.

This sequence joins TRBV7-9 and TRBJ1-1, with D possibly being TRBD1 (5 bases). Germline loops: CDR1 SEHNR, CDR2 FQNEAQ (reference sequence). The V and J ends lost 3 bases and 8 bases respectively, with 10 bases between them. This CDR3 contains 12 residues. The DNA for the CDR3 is TGTGCCAGCAGCTTTTTGGGGCTGGAAGCTTTCTTT. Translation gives CASSFLGLEAFF.

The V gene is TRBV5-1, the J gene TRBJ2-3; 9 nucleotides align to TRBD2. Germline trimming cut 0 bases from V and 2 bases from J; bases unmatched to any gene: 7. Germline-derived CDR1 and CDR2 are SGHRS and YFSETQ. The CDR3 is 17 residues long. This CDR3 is CASSLGRSGRTTDTQYF. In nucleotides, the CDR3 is TGCGCCAGCAGCTTGGGTAGAAGCGGGAGGACCACAGATACGCAGTATTTT.